These 31 T cell receptor beta chains were all obtained from the same sample, sequenced in a study of blood T cell repertoires in COVID-19 (dated by TCRdb to about 2020). The library was made by the immunoSEQ multiplex PCR assay. Entries here come from immuneACCESS through TCRdb and include only in-frame sequences with V and J called. Some clones fail to appear in such tables; in the studies checked, an unresolved V gene covers under half of the shortfall, and the cause of the remainder is unknown. This sample gives nearly 350,000 clones in total; 80% to 90% of them show up just once. Jointly, the top ten make up 2.5% to 3.5% of the sample. Sequenced sample: peripheral blood. Every receptor here comes from a man aged 25-40 years with active or convalescent COVID-19.

V and J are TRBV6-1 and TRBJ2-1, with unresolved D. Deletions cut 1 base from V and 9 bases from J, with 10 bases between. CDR3 length equals 13 residues. Germline loops: CDR1 MNHNS, CDR2 SASEGT. The CDR3 DNA sequence: TGTGCCAGCAGTGAAGAGGAGTTCAGTGAGCAGTTCTTC. Amino acid sequence: CASSEEEFSEQFF.

This clone was detected only once. The rearrangement links TRBV10-3 to TRBJ1-5, with D maybe TRBD1 (5 bases). The germline CDR1 and CDR2 sequences are ENHRY and SYGVKD. Between the trimmed V and J ends, which lost 8 bases and 6 bases, there was a span of 14 bases. The CDR3 has 13 residues. In nucleotides, the CDR3 is TGTGCCATCGCGGGATCGGGGGGTCAGCCCCAGCATTTT. Amino acid sequence: CAIAGSGGQPQHF.

The chain combines TRBV9 with TRBJ2-1; 14 nucleotides line up with TRBD2. Germline V gene sequence: CDR1 SGDLS, CDR2 YYNGEE. The V gene end was trimmed by 2 bases and the J gene end by 1 base; junction bases not matched to a gene: 5. There are 18 residues in the CDR3. The DNA of the CDR3 is TGTGCCAGCAGCGTGGGGACTAGCGGGAGAACGTCCTACAATGAGCAGTTCTTC. This encodes CASSVGTSGRTSYNEQFF.

The J gene is TRBJ2-5, the V gene TRBV12-3 or TRBV12-4; the D gene is possibly TRBD1 (5 bases). CDR3 length: 13 residues. Trimming removed 6 bases from V and 4 bases from J, with 12 bases in between. CDR3 sequence reads: CASSMDIAETQYF. The CDR3 DNA reads TGTGCCAGCAGCATGGACATAGCAGAGACCCAGTACTTC.

The V gene is TRBV6-5, the J gene TRBJ2-7; 7 positions agree with TRBD2. This CDR3 has 12 residues. V was pared by 8 bases and J by 5 bases, with 6 bases of the junction left unmatched. CDR1 and CDR2 (germline): MNHEY, SVGAGI. The CDR3 region is CASGRGVDEQYF. CDR3 coding DNA: TGTGCCAGCGGCCGGGGGGTAGACGAGCAGTACTTC.

The chain uses TRBV7-9 and TRBJ2-7; perhaps TRBD2 as D (6 bases). V gave up 5 bases and J gave up 3 bases, with 14 bases separating them. The CDR3 spans 14 residues. Germline V gene sequence: CDR1 SEHNR, CDR2 FQNEAQ (reference sequence). The CDR3: CASSAGPSSYEQYF. The CDR3 coding sequence is TGTGCCAGCAGCGCGGGACCGAGCAGCTACGAGCAGTACTTC. The full variable domain, rest sourced from reference TRBV7-9 and TRBJ2-7, is DTGVSQNPRHKITKRGQNVTFRCDPISEHNRLYWYRQTLGQGPEFLTYFQNEAQLEKSRLLSDRFSAERPKGSFSTLEIQRTEQGDSAMYLCASSAGPSSYEQYFGPGTRLTVT.

This clone has only one observation. Other DNA sequences in this sample translate to the same CDR3. CDR3 region: CAWNRNTEAFF. The CDR3 nucleotides are TGTGCCTGGAATCGTAATACTGAAGCTTTCTTT. The chain joins TRBV30 to TRBJ1-1; D is undetermined. This CDR3 is 11 amino acids long. CDR1 is GTSNPN, CDR2 SVGIG, per germline (reference sequence). Deletions cut 4 bases from V and 5 bases from J, with 8 bases between.

The chain joins TRBV14 to TRBJ1-4, with a possible D match to TRBD1 (6 bases). This CDR3 is built from 14 residues. V was clipped by 3 bases and J by 6 bases, with 11 bases between them. Germline loops: CDR1 SGHDN, CDR2 FVKESK. The CDR3 sequence: CASSQGARDEKLFF. Here the CDR3 DNA reads TGTGCCAGCAGCCAGGGGGCGCGGGATGAAAAACTGTTTTTT.

The chain couples TRBV10-1 to TRBJ1-5, with TRBD1 as a possible D gene (5 bases). V was trimmed by 5 bases and J by 0 bases, leaving 8 bases between them. The CDR3 contains 14 residues. Germline CDR1 WNHNN, CDR2 SYGVQD (reference sequence). CDR3 nucleotide sequence: TGCGCCAGCAGTCAAGGGGATAGCAATCAGCCCCAGCATTTT. This codes for CASSQGDSNQPQHF.

The chain combines TRBV6-2 or TRBV6-3 with TRBJ1-1; 11 nucleotides agree with TRBD1. The CDR3 has 19 residues. CDR1 is MNHEY and CDR2 is SVGEGT in the germline V gene. V lost 2 bases to trimming and J lost 4 bases; unmatched junction nucleotides: 15. The chain's CDR3 is CASSYHLPGQGAGGTEAFF. The CDR3 DNA is TGTGCCAGCAGTTACCACCTCCCCGGACAGGGGGCGGGGGGCACTGAAGCTTTCTTT.

This chain uses TRBV28 with TRBJ1-5; the match to TRBD1 covers 9 bases. This CDR3 contains 11 residues. The germline V gene has CDR1 MDHEN and CDR2 SYDVKM. The V and J ends lost 5 bases and 16 bases, in that order; junction bases with no gene match: 6. The CDR3 DNA reads TGTGCCAGCAGTCTCCGGGACAGGGTTCATTTT. It encodes CASSLRDRVHF.

This sequence joins TRBV6-2 or TRBV6-3 and TRBJ2-7; D remains unclear. The germline V and J ends were trimmed by 5 bases and 3 bases, with 11 bases remaining between them. The CDR3 sequence is 13 residues long. Germline V gene sequence: CDR1 MNHEY, CDR2 SVGEGT. The CDR3 nucleotides are TGTGCCAGCAGTGCCGGGTTTATCTACGAGCAGTACTTC. As protein: CASSAGFIYEQYF.

The V gene is TRBV6-5, the J gene TRBJ2-2; possibly TRBD1 for D (5 bases). Deletions cut 5 bases from V and 4 bases from J, with 8 bases between. Germline V gene sequence: CDR1 MNHEY, CDR2 SVGAGI. CDR3 length: 13 residues. The DNA for the CDR3 is TGTGCCAGCAGTCCTAGGGGCACCGGGGAGCTGTTTTTT. It is translated as CASSPRGTGELFF.

This rearrangement joins TRBV6-2 or TRBV6-3 to TRBJ1-2; 9 nucleotides align to TRBD1. The CDR3 has 13 residues. V dropped 5 bases and J dropped 7; count of bases not matched to a gene: 5. Germline CDR1 is MNHEY and CDR2 is SVGEGT. The CDR3 is CASSQRQGGGYTF. The CDR3 DNA reads as TGTGCCAGCAGTCAGCGACAGGGGGGTGGCTACACCTTC.

The V and J genes are TRBV11-2 and TRBJ1-4; D unclear. V was pared by 2 bases and J by 10 bases, with 17 bases between. Germline V gene lookup returns CDR1 SGHAT and CDR2 FQNNGV. The CDR3 has 15 amino acids. CDR3 residues: CASSLLPSVSGKLFF. CDR3 bases: TGTGCCAGCAGCTTATTGCCCTCGGTCTCTGGAAAACTGTTTTTT.

This rearrangement joins TRBV6-1 to TRBJ1-5; D gene uncertain. CDR1 and CDR2 (germline): MNHNS, SASEGT. This CDR3 contains 18 residues. Between the trimmed V and J ends, which lost 0 bases and 1 base, there was a span of 16 bases. In nucleotides, the CDR3 is TGTGCCAGCAGTGAAGCGGCAGGTTTTCCACCAAGCAATCAGCCCCAGCATTTT. This sequence encodes CASSEAAGFPPSNQPQHF.

The V and J genes are TRBV9 and TRBJ1-1; D unclear. This CDR3 is built from 14 residues. Looked up from germline, CDR1 is SGDLS and CDR2 is YYNGEE. V lost 3 bases and J lost 0, with 9 bases in between. The CDR3 DNA reads as TGTGCCAGCAGCGCCGCGGGGATGAACACTGAAGCTTTCTTT. This codes for CASSAAGMNTEAFF.

This chain links TRBV18 with TRBJ1-1, with 10 bases aligning to TRBD1. The CDR3 length is 15 residues. V was pared by 1 base and J by 7 bases, with 6 bases of the junction left unmatched. Looked up from germline, CDR1 is KGHSH and CDR2 is LQKENI. CDR3 bases: TGTGCCAGCTCACCACAGGGACAGGGGATATTTGAAGCTTTCTTT. This translates into CASSPQGQGIFEAFF.

There are a few counts of this clone. The V and J genes are TRBV5-4 and TRBJ2-7; 11 bases are shared with TRBD1. The germline gives CDR1 SGHNT, CDR2 YYREEE (reference sequence). This CDR3 has 15 amino acids. The V segment lost 3 bases and the J segment 5 bases; nucleotides outside the gene matches: 7. The CDR3 loop reads CASSWRDRGSNEQYF. CDR3 sequence (DNA): TGTGCCAGCAGCTGGCGGGACAGGGGGAGTAACGAGCAGTACTTC. Variable domain in full (rest from reference TRBV5-4 and TRBJ2-7): ETGVTQSPTHLIKTRGQQVTLRCSSQSGHNTVSWYQQALGQGPQFIFQYYREEENGRGNFPPRFSGLQFPNYSSELNVNALELDDSALYLCASSWRDRGSNEQYFGPGTRLTVT.

CDR3 in amino acids: CASSRDFRRTDTQYF. Here the CDR3 DNA reads TGTGCCAGCAGTCGGGACTTTCGTAGGACAGATACGCAGTATTTT. The chain couples TRBV3-1 (or the pseudogene TRBV3-2) to TRBJ2-3, with D tentatively TRBD2 (6 bases). V lost 6 bases to trimming and J lost 3 bases, with 16 bases between them. Germline V gene lookup returns CDR1 LGHDT and CDR2 YNNKEL (reference sequence). The CDR3 spans 15 residues.

The chain couples TRBV12-3 or TRBV12-4 to TRBJ2-7, with TRBD1 identical over 8 bases. The CDR3 runs 13 residues. J gave up 3 bases and V 8 bases, and 6 bases lay outside the gene matches. The CDR3 spells CASGRQGSYEQYF. For the CDR3, the DNA is TGTGCCAGCGGTCGACAGGGGAGCTACGAGCAGTACTTC.

The chain has TRBV9 and TRBJ2-2; maybe TRBD2 (6 bases). V dropped 1 base and J dropped 5 bases, with 12 bases sitting between them. This CDR3 region has 15 residues. Per germline, CDR1 SGDLS and CDR2 YYNGEE. The CDR3 sequence: CASSVRQAGTGELFF. CDR3 nucleotide sequence: TGTGCCAGCAGCGTACGGCAGGCGGGGACCGGGGAGCTGTTTTTT.

The genes are TRBV11-2 and TRBJ2-1; D unclear. Trimming took 0 bases from V and 5 from J, leaving 8 bases between them. There are 14 residues in the CDR3. Per germline, CDR1 SGHAT and CDR2 FQNNGV. The CDR3 region has the DNA TGTGCCAGCAGCTTAGACCGAGGCCACAATGAGCAGTTCTTC. Translating gives CASSLDRGHNEQFF.

This chain links TRBV29-1 with TRBJ2-7; 12 positions agree with TRBD2. The germline gives CDR1 SQVTM, CDR2 ANQGSEA. This CDR3 comprises 18 residues. J lost 0 bases, V lost 0 bases, and 9 bases had no gene match. The CDR3 DNA sequence: TGCAGCGTTGAAGAGGGAACTAGCGGGAGGTCGTACTCCTACGAGCAGTACTTC. Protein: CSVEEGTSGRSYSYEQYF.

The rearrangement links TRBV5-1 to TRBJ1-1; a possible D gene is TRBD1 (6 bases). The CDR3 covers 14 residues. V lost 0 bases, J lost 8 bases, and 14 bases lay in between. Germline loops: CDR1 SGHRS, CDR2 YFSETQ. The CDR3 bases are TGCGCCAGCAGCTTGGGAGGGGGTTTCCCCGAAGCTTTCTTT. Translated: CASSLGGGFPEAFF.

The genes are TRBV28 and TRBJ1-1; perhaps TRBD1 as D (6 bases). The length of the CDR3 is 15 residues. CDR1 and CDR2 from the germline V gene are MDHEN and SYDVKM. Trimming removed 4 bases at V and 6 bases at J, with 18 bases between. The CDR3 region is CASSSAQGSPPEAFF. The CDR3 nucleotides read TGTGCCAGCAGTTCCGCACAGGGATCCCCTCCTGAAGCTTTCTTT.

V is TRBV2 and J is TRBJ2-2; D is unresolved. V lost 7 bases, J lost 5 bases, and 5 bases lay in between. The germline V gene has CDR1 SNHLY and CDR2 FYNNEI. The CDR3 extends over 11 amino acids. In DNA form, the CDR3 reads TGTGCCAGCATTAGAACCGGGGAGCTGTTTTTT. This codes for CASIRTGELFF.

The V and J genes are TRBV6-1 and TRBJ1-2, with TRBD1 identical over 11 bases. The CDR3 has 15 amino acids. Losses at the gene ends were 2 bases for V and 7 bases for J; bases not matched to a gene: 6. Per the germline V gene, CDR1 is MNHNS and CDR2 is SASEGT. The CDR3 loop is CASSEYDGTGGGYTF. CDR3 in DNA: TGTGCCAGCAGTGAATATGATGGGACAGGGGGTGGCTACACCTTC.

The chain has TRBV28 and TRBJ2-1; maybe TRBD1 (6 bases). Deletions cut 8 bases from V and 8 bases from J, with 19 bases between. Germline V gives CDR1 MDHEN, CDR2 SYDVKM. The CDR3 has 14 residues. CDR3 protein: CASSQGGWGDEQFF. CDR3 bases: TGTGCCAGCTCCCAAGGGGGATGGGGAGATGAGCAGTTCTTC.

As concerns this clone: Other DNA sequences in the sample encode the same CDR3. The CDR3: CASTPGQGYGYTF. CDR3 nucleotide sequence: TGTGCCAGTACCCCGGGACAGGGATATGGCTACACCTTC. This chain joins TRBV19 and TRBJ1-2; 9 nucleotides agree with TRBD1. Germline lookup yields CDR1 LNHDA and CDR2 SQIVND (reference sequence). V lost 7 bases, J lost 5 bases, and 5 bases stayed unmatched. CDR3 length equals 13 residues.

The chain carries TRBV10-3 and TRBJ1-5; TRBD1 agrees at 10 bases. Germline lookup yields CDR1 ENHRY and CDR2 SYGVKD. V shed 3 bases, J shed 3 bases, and the junction held 5 bases outside the gene matches. The CDR3 length is 16 residues. The chain's CDR3 is CAISDAGTGVNQPQHF. The CDR3 bases are TGTGCCATCAGTGATGCCGGGACAGGGGTCAATCAGCCCCAGCATTTT.